These 15 T cell receptor beta chains share one sample of origin, sequenced in a study of blood T cells in healthy people across ages. Together with a sample-barcoded 5' primer, a J-beta primer mix was included in a second PCR lasting about 6 to 11 cycles. TCRdb called the 5' RACE reads again in MiXCR, with one record for every CDR3 protein. Here the sample spans around 1,500,000 distinct CDR3 sequences, approximately 38% being singletons. The sequencing input was blood. All receptors come from a woman aged 18-30 years in good health.

This chain connects TRBV7-9 to TRBJ2-1; 7 bases fit TRBD2. Germline assignment: CDR1 SEHNR and CDR2 FQNEAQ (reference sequence). CDR3 length equals 16 residues. The V gene end was trimmed by 2 bases and the J gene end by 6 bases; junction bases not matched to a gene: 10. The chain's CDR3 is CASSLTGQREGNEQFF. In nucleotides, the CDR3 is TGTGCCAGCAGCTTAACCGGCCAGCGGGAAGGCAATGAGCAGTTCTTC. Looking up the rest from reference TRBV7-9 and TRBJ2-1 gives the full variable domain: DTGVSQNPRHKITKRGQNVTFRCDPISEHNRLYWYRQTLGQGPEFLTYFQNEAQLEKSRLLSDRFSAERPKGSFSTLEIQRTEQGDSAMYLCASSLTGQREGNEQFFGPGTRLTVL.

This chain links TRBV7-2 with TRBJ2-4; D is ambiguous. V was shortened by 7 bases and J by 8 bases, with 15 bases between the two germline ends. CDR1 and CDR2 from the germline V gene are SGHTA and FQGNSA. The CDR3 runs to 13 residues. The CDR3 DNA is TGTGCCAGCACCCCCCGTTATGTAGACATTCAGTACTTC. As protein: CASTPRYVDIQYF.

This chain joins TRBV13 and TRBJ2-1; 10 nucleotides line up with TRBD2. CDR3 length: 18 residues. In germline, CDR1 is PRHDT, CDR2 FYEKMQ (reference sequence). V gave up 1 base and J gave up 3 bases; unmatched junction bases: 9. The CDR3 region is CASSLAASGSWGYNEQFF. The CDR3 nucleotides are TGTGCCAGCAGCTTAGCGGCTAGCGGGAGCTGGGGCTACAATGAGCAGTTCTTC.

This clonotype appeared a single time. The rearrangement joins TRBV16 to TRBJ2-5; D remains unclear. The CDR3 has 14 amino acids. Trimming cost V 0 bases and J 2 bases, with 7 bases left between them. Germline CDR1 and CDR2: KGHSY and FQNENV. The CDR3 coding sequence is TGTGCCAGCAGCCAATCAGGAGCGCAAGAGACCCAGTACTTC. It encodes CASSQSGAQETQYF.

This chain joins TRBV10-2 and TRBJ2-5, with TRBD2 identical over 9 bases. The V gene end was trimmed by 6 bases and the J gene end by 5 bases; junction bases not matched to a gene: 4. CDR1 is WSHSY and CDR2 is SAAADI in the germline V gene. The CDR3 runs to 13 residues. CDR3 amino acids: CASRPSGMETQYF. CDR3 bases: TGCGCCAGCAGGCCTAGCGGGATGGAGACCCAGTACTTC.

This clonotype has only a few counts. The chain is built from TRBV7-8 and TRBJ2-7; D might be TRBD2 (5 bases). Germline-derived CDR1 and CDR2 are SGHVS and FQNEAQ. This CDR3 comprises 13 residues. V lost 3 bases and J lost 2, with 8 bases in between. The DNA for the CDR3 is TGTGCCAGCAGCTTGGCACTAGCCTACGAGCAGTACTTC. Amino acids: CASSLALAYEQYF.

The chain employs TRBV12-3 or TRBV12-4 and TRBJ2-5; perhaps TRBD2 as D (5 bases). V lost 2 bases to trimming and J lost 11 bases, with 21 bases between them. The CDR3 is 15 amino acids. CDR3 nucleotide sequence: TGTGCCAGCAGTTTAATAGCAGGAGGAGTCAATGAGCAGTACTTC. Its translation: CASSLIAGGVNEQYF.

CDR3 residues: CASSLLGNLQETQYF. CDR3 nucleotide sequence: TGTGCCAGCAGCTTACTAGGGAACCTCCAAGAGACCCAGTACTTC. The V and J genes are TRBV7-9 and TRBJ2-5; no reliable D call. The CDR3 has 15 residues. Germline CDR1 SEHNR, CDR2 FQNEAQ (reference sequence). The V end was cut by 2 bases, the J end by 1 base, with 11 bases between.

This clonotype came up a few times. This rearrangement joins TRBV20-1 to TRBJ2-7; TRBD1 might be the D (5 bases). CDR3 size: 13 residues. Germline V CDR1 and CDR2: DFQATT, SNEGSKA (reference sequence). Deletions cut 4 bases from V and 5 bases from J, with 15 bases between. The CDR3 nucleotides read TGCAGTGCTAAGGACAACCAAGTCCACGAGCAGTACTTC. Protein sequence: CSAKDNQVHEQYF.

The rearrangement uses TRBV6-5 and TRBJ1-1; D remains ambiguous. Germline V CDR1 and CDR2: MNHEY, SVGAGI. There are 16 residues in the CDR3. Trimming removed 4 bases at V and 0 bases at J, with 15 bases between. The CDR3 coding sequence is TGTGCCAGCAGTTCTCGACCGGGTATAATGAACACTGAAGCTTTCTTT. Translation gives CASSSRPGIMNTEAFF.

This clonotype appeared many times. V is TRBV4-1 and J is TRBJ2-5; D unclear. Germline V gene lookup returns CDR1 MGHRA and CDR2 YSYEKL. Trimming left V 0 bases short and J 2 bases short, with 7 bases between. The CDR3 runs 14 residues. The CDR3 is CASSQEGSQETQYF. CDR3 bases: TGCGCCAGCAGCCAAGAAGGTAGTCAAGAGACCCAGTACTTC.

The chain employs TRBV7-9 and TRBJ2-4; 9 nucleotides line up with TRBD1. The DNA end lines up better with TRBJ2-5; the J call may be wrong. Germline V CDR1 and CDR2: SEHNR, FQNEAQ (reference sequence). The CDR3 contains 16 residues. CDR3 residues: CASSPILGTGFETQYF. CDR3 DNA: TGTGCCAGCAGCCCGATCCTCGGGACAGGGTTCGAGACCCAGTACTTC.

The CDR3 DNA is TGTGCCAGCAGTTTTGTTGTCGCCAGAAGCTCCTACGAGCAGTACTTC. Its protein product is CASSFVVARSSYEQYF. The rearrangement joins TRBV12-3 or TRBV12-4 to TRBJ2-7; D ambiguous. This CDR3 comprises 16 residues. V lost 3 bases, J lost 0 bases, and 15 bases lay in between.

This clonotype was counted at least ten times. V gene TRBV12-3 or TRBV12-4 combines with J gene TRBJ2-7, with 8 bases fitting TRBD2. J was trimmed by 0 bases and V by 6 bases; bases with no gene match: 16. The CDR3 is made up of 18 amino acids. CDR3 nucleotide sequence: TGTGCCAGCAGCACCGGGACTAGGGACATCTATCCCTCCTACGAGCAGTACTTC. The encoded protein is CASSTGTRDIYPSYEQYF.

Only a few counts were recorded for this clonotype. The chain joins TRBV25-1 to TRBJ1-4; the match to TRBD1 covers 7 bases. Trimming cost V 6 bases and J 8 bases; bases outside gene matches: 12. The CDR3 is 15 amino acids. CDR1 is MGHDK and CDR2 is SYGVNS in the germline V gene. The CDR3 DNA follows: TGTGCCAGCAGCCCGACAGGGCAAAGAATGGAAAAACTGTTTTTT. It translates to CASSPTGQRMEKLFF.